The T cell receptor (beta chain) described here comes from a study of OX40 agonist ivuxolimab in advanced cancers. This clone was seen more than once but under ten times. The antigen is undetermined. The study's findings and limits: The antigens recognized by the expanded peripheral T cells, that is their antigen specificity, were not determined. In the 0.1-3.0 mg/kg groups, partial responders showed among the lowest expansion. Nonresponders included some who also had low normalized T-cell clonal expansion.

Sequenced by immunoSEQ multiplex PCR; TCRdb stores in-frame clones only, minus some. This table holds 98,000 or so clones, roughly 80% found once. The CDR3 is made up of 17 amino acids. The junction had 10 bases not matched to a gene; V was cut back by 3 bases and J by 4 bases. Germline assignment: CDR1 MNHEY and CDR2 SMNVEV (reference sequence). This receptor was taken from an adult with an advanced solid tumor such as melanoma, head and neck, liver or kidney cancer. V gene TRBV27 combines with J gene TRBJ2-1, with 9 bases matching TRBD1. The source was CD4+ or CD8+ T cells sorted from blood, collected in a trial of the OX40 agonist ivuxolimab. For the CDR3, the DNA is TGTGCCAGCAGTTTTGGACCGGGACAGGGATTTTACAATGAGCAGTTCTTC. Translating it yields CASSFGPGQGFYNEQFF.